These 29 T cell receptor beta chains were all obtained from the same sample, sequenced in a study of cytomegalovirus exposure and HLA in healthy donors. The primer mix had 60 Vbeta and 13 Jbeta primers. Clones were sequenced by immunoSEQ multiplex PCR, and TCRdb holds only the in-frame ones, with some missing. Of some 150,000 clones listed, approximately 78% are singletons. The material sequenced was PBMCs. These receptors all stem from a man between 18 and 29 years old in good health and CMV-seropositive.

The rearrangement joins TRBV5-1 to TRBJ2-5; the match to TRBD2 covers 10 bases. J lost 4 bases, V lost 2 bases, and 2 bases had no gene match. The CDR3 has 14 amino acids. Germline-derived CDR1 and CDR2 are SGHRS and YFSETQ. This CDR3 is CASSFSSGRETQYF. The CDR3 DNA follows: TGCGCCAGCAGCTTTTCTAGCGGGAGAGAGACCCAGTACTTC.

The CDR3 is CASGRTEQYF. CDR3 DNA sequence: TGTGCCAGTGGGAGGACCGAGCAGTACTTC. This chain links TRBV6-6 with TRBJ2-7; TRBD2 might be the D (6 bases). V was cut by 9 bases and J by 6 bases, with 9 bases left in between. The germline CDR1 and CDR2 sequences are MNHNY and SVGAGI (reference sequence). The CDR3 is 10 residues long.

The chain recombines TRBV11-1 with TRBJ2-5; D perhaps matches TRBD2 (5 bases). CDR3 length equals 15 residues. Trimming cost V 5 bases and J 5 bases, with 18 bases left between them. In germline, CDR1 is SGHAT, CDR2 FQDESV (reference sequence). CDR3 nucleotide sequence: TGTGCCAGCAGCCCGGGCTTAGCGAGGGAGGAGACCCAGTACTTC. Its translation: CASSPGLAREETQYF.

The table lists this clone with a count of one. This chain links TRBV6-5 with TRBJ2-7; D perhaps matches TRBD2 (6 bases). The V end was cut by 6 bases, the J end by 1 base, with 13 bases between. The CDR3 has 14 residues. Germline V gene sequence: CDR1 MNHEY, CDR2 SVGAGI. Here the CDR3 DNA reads TGTGCCAGCAGAAGGAGGCGGGAATCCTACGAGCAGTACTTC. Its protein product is CASRRRRESYEQYF.

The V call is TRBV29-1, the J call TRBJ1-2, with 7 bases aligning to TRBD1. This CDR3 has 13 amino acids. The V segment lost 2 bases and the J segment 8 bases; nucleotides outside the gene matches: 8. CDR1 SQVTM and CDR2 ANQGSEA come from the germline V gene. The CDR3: CSVEPDREEGYTF. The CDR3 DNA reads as TGCAGCGTTGAACCCGACAGGGAGGAGGGCTACACCTTC. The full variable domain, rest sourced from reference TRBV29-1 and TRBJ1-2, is SAVISQKPSRDICQRGTSLTIQCQVDSQVTMMFWYRQQPGQSLTLIATANQGSEATYESGFVIDKFPISRPNLTFSTLTVSNMSPEDSSIYLCSVEPDREEGYTFGSGTRLTVV.

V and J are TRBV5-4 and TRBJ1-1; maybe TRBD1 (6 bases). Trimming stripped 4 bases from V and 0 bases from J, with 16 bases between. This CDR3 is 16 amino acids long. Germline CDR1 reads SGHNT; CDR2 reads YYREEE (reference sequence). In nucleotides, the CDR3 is TGTGCCAGCAGCCCTCGGGGGAGGGGGATGAACACTGAAGCTTTCTTT. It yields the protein CASSPRGRGMNTEAFF.

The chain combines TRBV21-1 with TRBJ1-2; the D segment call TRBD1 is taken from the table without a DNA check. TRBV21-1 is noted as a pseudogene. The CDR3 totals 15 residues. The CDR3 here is CASSKDQISNYGYTF. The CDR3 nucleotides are TGTGCCAGCAGCAAAGATCAGATATCTAACTATGGCTACACCTTC.

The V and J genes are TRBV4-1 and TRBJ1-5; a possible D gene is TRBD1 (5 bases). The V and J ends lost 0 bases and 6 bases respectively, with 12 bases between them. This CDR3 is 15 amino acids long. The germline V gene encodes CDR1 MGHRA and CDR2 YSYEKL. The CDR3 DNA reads TGCGCCAGCAGCCAAGATCCAGGGATAAGTCAGCCCCAGCATTTT. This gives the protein CASSQDPGISQPQHF.

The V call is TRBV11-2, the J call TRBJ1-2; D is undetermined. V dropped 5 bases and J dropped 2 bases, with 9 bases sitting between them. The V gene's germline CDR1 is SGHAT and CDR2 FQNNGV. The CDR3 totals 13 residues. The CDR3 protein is CASSGGLNYGYTF. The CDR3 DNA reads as TGTGCCAGCAGCGGAGGGCTGAACTATGGCTACACCTTC.

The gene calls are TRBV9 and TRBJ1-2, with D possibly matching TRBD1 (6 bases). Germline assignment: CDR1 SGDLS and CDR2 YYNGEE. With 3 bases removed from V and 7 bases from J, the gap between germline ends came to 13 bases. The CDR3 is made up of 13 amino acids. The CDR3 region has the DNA TGTGCCAGCAGCGCCCTCCTAGGGGGTGGCTACACCTTC. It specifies CASSALLGGGYTF.

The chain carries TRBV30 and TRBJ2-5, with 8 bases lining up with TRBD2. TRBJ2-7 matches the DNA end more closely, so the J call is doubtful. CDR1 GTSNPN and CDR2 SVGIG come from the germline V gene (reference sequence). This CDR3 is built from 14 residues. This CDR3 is CAWIASGPSYEQYF. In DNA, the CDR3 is TGTGCCTGGATAGCTAGCGGGCCTTCCTACGAGCAGTACTTC.

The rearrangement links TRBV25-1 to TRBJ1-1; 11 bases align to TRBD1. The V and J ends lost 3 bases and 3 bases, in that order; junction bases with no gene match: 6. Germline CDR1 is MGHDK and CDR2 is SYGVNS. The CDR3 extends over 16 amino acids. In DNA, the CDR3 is TGTGCCAGCAGTGAGGGACAGGGGGTTCCGGACACTGAAGCTTTCTTT. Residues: CASSEGQGVPDTEAFF.

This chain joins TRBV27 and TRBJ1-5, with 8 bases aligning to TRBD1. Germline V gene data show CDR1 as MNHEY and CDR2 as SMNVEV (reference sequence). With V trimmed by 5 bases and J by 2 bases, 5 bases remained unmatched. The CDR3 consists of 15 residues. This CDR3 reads CASSLTDRGNQPQHF. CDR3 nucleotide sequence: TGTGCCAGCAGTCTCACGGACAGGGGCAATCAGCCCCAGCATTTT.

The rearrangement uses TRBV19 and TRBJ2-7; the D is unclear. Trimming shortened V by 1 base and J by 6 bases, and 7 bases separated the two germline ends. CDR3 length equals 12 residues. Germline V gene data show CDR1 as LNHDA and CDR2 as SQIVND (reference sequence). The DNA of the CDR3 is TGTGCCAGTAGTATAGCTCTCCTCGAGCAGTACTTC. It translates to CASSIALLEQYF.

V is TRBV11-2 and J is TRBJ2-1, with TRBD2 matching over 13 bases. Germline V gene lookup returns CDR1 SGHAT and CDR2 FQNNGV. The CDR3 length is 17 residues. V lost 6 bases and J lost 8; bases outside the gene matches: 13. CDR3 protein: CASRHPTSGRAEDEQFF. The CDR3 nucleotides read TGTGCCAGCAGGCATCCTACTAGCGGGAGGGCGGAAGATGAGCAGTTCTTC. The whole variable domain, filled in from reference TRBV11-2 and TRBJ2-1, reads EAGVAQSPRYKIIEKRQSVAFWCNPISGHATLYWYQQILGQGPKLLIQFQNNGVVDDSQLPKDRFSAERLKGVDSTLKIQPAKLEDSAVYLCASRHPTSGRAEDEQFFGPGTRLTVL.

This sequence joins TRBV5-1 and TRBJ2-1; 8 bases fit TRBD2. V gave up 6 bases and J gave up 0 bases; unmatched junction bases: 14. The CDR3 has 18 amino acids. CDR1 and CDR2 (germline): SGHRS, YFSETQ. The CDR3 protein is CASTLTSASLSSYNEQFF. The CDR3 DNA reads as TGCGCCAGCACCCTGACTAGCGCATCACTTAGCTCCTACAATGAGCAGTTCTTC.

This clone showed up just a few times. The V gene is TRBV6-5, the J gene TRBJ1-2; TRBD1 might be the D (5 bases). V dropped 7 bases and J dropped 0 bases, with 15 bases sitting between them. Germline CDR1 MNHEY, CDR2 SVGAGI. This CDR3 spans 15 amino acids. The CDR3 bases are TGTGCCAGCACAAACCGGGGGGGGACTAACTATGGCTACACCTTC. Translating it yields CASTNRGGTNYGYTF.

The CDR3 nucleotides read TGTGCCAGCAGCTTAGATTTCATCAGGGGGGTGGGCACTGAAGCTTTCTTT. Its protein is CASSLDFIRGVGTEAFF. V is TRBV7-9 and J is TRBJ1-1, with TRBD1 matching over 7 bases. CDR3 length: 17 amino acids. The trim removed 1 base at V and 4 bases at J, leaving 12 bases unmatched. Germline assignment: CDR1 SEHNR and CDR2 FQNEAQ (reference sequence).

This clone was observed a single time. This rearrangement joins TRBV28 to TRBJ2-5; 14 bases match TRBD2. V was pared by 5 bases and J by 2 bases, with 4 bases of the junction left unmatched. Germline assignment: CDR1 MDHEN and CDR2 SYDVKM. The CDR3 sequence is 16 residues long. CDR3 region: CASSPRTSGRQETQYF. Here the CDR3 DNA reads TGTGCCAGCAGTCCACGGACTAGCGGGAGGCAAGAGACCCAGTACTTC.

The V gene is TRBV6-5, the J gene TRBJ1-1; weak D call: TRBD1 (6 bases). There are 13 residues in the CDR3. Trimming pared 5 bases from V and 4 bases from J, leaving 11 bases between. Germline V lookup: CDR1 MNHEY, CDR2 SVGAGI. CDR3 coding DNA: TGTGCCAGCAGTCGGGGGGGGGCCACTGAAGCTTTCTTT. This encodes CASSRGGATEAFF.

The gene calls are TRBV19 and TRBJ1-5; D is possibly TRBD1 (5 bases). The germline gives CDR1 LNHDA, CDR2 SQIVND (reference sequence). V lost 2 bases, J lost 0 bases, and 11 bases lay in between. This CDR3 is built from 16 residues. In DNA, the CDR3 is TGTGCCAGTAGTATATCAGGGTGGTATAGCAATCAGCCCCAGCATTTT. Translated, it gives CASSISGWYSNQPQHF.

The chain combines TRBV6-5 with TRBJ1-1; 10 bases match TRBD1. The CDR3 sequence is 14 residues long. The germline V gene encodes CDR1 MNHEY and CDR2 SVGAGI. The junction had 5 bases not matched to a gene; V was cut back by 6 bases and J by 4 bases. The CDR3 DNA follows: TGTGCCAGCAGAGGGGACAGGGGAGGCACTGAAGCTTTCTTT. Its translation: CASRGDRGGTEAFF.

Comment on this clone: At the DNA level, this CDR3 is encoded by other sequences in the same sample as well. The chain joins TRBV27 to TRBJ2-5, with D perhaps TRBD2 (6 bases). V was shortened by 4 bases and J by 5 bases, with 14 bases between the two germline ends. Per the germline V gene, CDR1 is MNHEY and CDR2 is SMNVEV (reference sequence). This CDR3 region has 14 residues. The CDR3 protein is CASSSAGLGETQYF. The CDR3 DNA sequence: TGTGCCAGCAGTTCGGCGGGGCTGGGGGAGACCCAGTACTTC.

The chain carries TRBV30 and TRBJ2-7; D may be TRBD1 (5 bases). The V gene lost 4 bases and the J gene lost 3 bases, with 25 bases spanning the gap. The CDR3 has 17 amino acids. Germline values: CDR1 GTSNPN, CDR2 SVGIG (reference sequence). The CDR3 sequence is CAWIPGLLRDGRYEQYF. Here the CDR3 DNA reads TGTGCCTGGATACCTGGGTTGCTCAGGGATGGTCGCTACGAGCAGTACTTC.

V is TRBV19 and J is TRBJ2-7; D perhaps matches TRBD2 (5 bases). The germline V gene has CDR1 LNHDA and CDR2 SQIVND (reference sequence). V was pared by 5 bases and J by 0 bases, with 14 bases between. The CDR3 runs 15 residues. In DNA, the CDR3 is TGTGCCAGTAGTTCGTCGGCCGGGGACTCCTACGAGCAGTACTTC. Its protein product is CASSSSAGDSYEQYF.

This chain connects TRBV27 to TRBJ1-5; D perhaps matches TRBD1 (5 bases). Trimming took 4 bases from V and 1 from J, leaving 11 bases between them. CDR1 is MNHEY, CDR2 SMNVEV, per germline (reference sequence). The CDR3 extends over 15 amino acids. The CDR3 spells CASSCYGGSNQPQHF. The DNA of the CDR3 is TGTGCCAGCAGTTGTTACGGGGGAAGCAATCAGCCCCAGCATTTT.

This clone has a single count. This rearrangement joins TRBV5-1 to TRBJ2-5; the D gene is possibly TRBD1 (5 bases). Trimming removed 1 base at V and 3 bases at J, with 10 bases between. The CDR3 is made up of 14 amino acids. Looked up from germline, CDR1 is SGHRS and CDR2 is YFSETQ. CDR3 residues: CASSLSLGEETQYF. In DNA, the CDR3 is TGCGCCAGCAGCTTGAGTCTAGGGGAAGAGACCCAGTACTTC. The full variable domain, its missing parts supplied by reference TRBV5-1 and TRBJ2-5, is KAGVTQTPRYLIKTRGQQVTLSCSPISGHRSVSWYQQTPGQGLQFLFEYFSETQRNKGNFPGRFSGRQFSNSRSEMNVSTLELGDSALYLCASSLSLGEETQYFGPGTRLLVL.

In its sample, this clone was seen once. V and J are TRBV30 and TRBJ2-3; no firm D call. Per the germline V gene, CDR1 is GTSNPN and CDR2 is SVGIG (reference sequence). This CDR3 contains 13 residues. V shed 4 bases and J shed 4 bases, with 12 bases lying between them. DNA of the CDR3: TGTGCCTGGACGGTACGGAGAGCAGATACGCAGTATTTT. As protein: CAWTVRRADTQYF.

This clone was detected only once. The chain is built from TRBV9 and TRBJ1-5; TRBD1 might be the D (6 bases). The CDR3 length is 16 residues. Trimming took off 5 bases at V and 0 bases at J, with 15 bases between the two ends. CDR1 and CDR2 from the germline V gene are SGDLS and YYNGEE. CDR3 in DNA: TGTGCCAGCAGTTCTGGGGGGGGCATTAGCAATCAGCCCCAGCATTTT. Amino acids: CASSSGGGISNQPQHF.